Listed below are T cell receptor beta chains from one sample, sequenced in a study of blood T cell repertoires in COVID-19. This table comes from immunoSEQ multiplex PCR, and its TCRdb copy is limited to in-frame clones, with some not included. The data contain roughly 300,000 clones, about 85% of them singletons. Sample: PBMCs or T cells enriched from blood (not recorded which). These receptors were collected from a woman between 45 and 65 years old who had recovered from COVID-19. Each CDR3 is given with its conserved first and last residue.

cdr3_aa	cdr3_length	v_call
CASNTIGQGLYNEQFF	16	TRBV11-1
CASSFIQGAGNEQFF	15	TRBV5-6
CASSPYETGGTEAFF	15	TRBV18
CASSTGLAEETQYF	14	TRBV9
CASGQGDYGYTF	12	TRBV28
CASSQGDRGNSNQPQHF	17	TRBV4-2
CASSLDRGNSPLHF	14	TRBV6-5
CASSQVGTSRPYEQYF	16	TRBV4-2
CASSLKIEMAQYF	13	TRBV12-3/TRBV12-4
CASSPAVGGSSEQYF	15	TRBV18
CASSPYRDRGDYGYTF	16	TRBV18
CASSAGIGSGELFF	14	TRBV2
CSVARGLQETQYF	13	TRBV29-1
CASSLGTGGSETQYF	15	TRBV11-2
CAWRGQGVGSPLHF	14	TRBV30
CASVWTSGRTKNIQYF	16	TRBV5-8
CATSRGDTGGYEQYF	15	TRBV15
CASSQVGTGNSNQPQHF	17	TRBV4-1
CATTGRRDQPQHF	13	TRBV2
CASSARTGSYEQYF	14	TRBV5-6
CASGMDQARWTNCYEQYF	18	TRBV12-5
CSVEDVTTRVDTQYF	15	TRBV29-1
CASSPTVMVGETQYF	15	TRBV5-4
CASRRTDQPQHF	12	TRBV12-3/TRBV12-4
CASSVEGLLYNEQFF	15	TRBV9
CASSPRSTGMAGEQYF	16	TRBV19
CASSPRDSQTQYF	13	TRBV4-1
CASTPGNSPLHF	12	TRBV6-2/TRBV6-3
CASSTRTAIGGNYGYTF	17	TRBV19